The subject of this entry is one T cell receptor beta chain. This CDR3 region has 15 residues. Deletions cut 5 bases from V and 3 bases from J, with 16 bases between. CDR1 MNHNY and CDR2 SVGAGI come from the germline V gene (reference sequence). The data were taken from a study of T cell changes during pregnancy in multiple sclerosis. The protocol was immunoSEQ multiplex PCR, while the TCRdb copy is restricted to in-frame clones and leaves out a portion. Here the sample spans 75,000 to 95,000 clones, 93% being singletons. The rearrangement joins TRBV6-6 to TRBJ1-2; D may be TRBD1 (6 bases). This sequence originates from a female donor with multiple sclerosis, enrolled in a pregnancy study. The input for sequencing was peripheral blood, taken in the second trimester of pregnancy. The CDR3 DNA reads TGTGCCAGCAGTCATAAGGGGGAGATGTACTATGGCTACACCTTC. Its translation is CASSHKGEMYYGYTF.